This T cell receptor beta chain was identified during a study of CD8 T cells in ankylosing spondylitis. Study results and caveats: Apparently characteristic of ankylosing spondylitis blood was a TCR beta motif (about eight highly homologous variants). Disease-linked clones proved CD8+ and comparatively uncommon in peripheral blood.

The TCR beta libraries were generated through quantitative 5'-RACE incorporating molecular barcodes. TCRdb re-called the 5' RACE reads through MiXCR, storing one row per CDR3 protein. In the table there are 750,000 to 850,000 distinct CDR3 sequences, roughly 10% of which are singletons. The CDR3 runs 11 residues. The germline V gene encodes CDR1 DFQATT and CDR2 SNEGSKA (reference sequence). This clonotype appeared many times. Its specificity is unknown. Its ends do not fully match the called genes, so a read error is possible. The specimen sequenced was blood, either unsorted or a sorted T cell fraction (not recorded which). This clonotype originated in a male donor with ankylosing spondylitis. The chain couples TRBV20-1 to TRBJ2-5; no definite D call. The CDR3 reads CSAGDMGTQYF. In nucleotides, the CDR3 is TGCAGTGCTGGAGACATGGGGACCCAGTACTTC.